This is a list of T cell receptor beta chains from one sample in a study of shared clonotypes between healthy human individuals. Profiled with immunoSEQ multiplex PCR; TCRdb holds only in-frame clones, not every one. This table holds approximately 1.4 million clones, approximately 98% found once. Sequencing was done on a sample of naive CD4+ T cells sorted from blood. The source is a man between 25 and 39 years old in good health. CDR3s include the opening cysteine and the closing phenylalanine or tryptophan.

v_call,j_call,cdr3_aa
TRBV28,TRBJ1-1,CASSFPGGQNTEAFF
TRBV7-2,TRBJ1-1,CASSGVGVNTEAFF
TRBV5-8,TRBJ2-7,CASSRTGIEQYF
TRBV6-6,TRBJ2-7,CASRKGDVLYEQYF
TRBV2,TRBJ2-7,CASSEGLAEYEQYF
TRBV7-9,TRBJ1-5,CASSLGIGTGSNQPQHF
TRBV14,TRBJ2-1,CASSQDLRKWDSVNEQFF
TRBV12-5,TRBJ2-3,CASGLGGLDTQYF
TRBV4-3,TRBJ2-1,CASSQDLLGGVEQFF
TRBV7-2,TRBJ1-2,CASSGRTSTSYTF
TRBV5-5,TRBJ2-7,CASSRGPLYEQYF
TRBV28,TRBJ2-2,CATVPRRGKLANTGELFF